The T cell receptor beta chain under discussion was sequenced for a study of T cell responses to AZD1222 COVID-19 vaccine. Remarks on this clone: Its antigen is still unknown.

Study findings and constraints: A mostly white British donor set with more females was recruited, and clonal diversity was possibly underestimated.

From germline, CDR1 is SGHRS and CDR2 YFSETQ. Deletions cut 4 bases from V and 1 base from J, with 8 bases between. This CDR3 is built from 14 residues. Assay: immunoSEQ multiplex PCR; the TCRdb copy retains only in-frame clones and omits some. This table holds over 130,000 clones, around 90% found once. The V call is TRBV5-1, the J call TRBJ2-2; D might be TRBD1 or TRBD2, each matching 6 bases. The receptor was isolated from an adult in good health. This sample comprised peripheral blood, obtained on day 0 of AZD1222 vaccination. The CDR3 sequence is CASSAGQNTGELFF. In DNA form, the CDR3 reads TGCGCCAGCAGCGCGGGACAGAACACCGGGGAGCTGTTTTTT.